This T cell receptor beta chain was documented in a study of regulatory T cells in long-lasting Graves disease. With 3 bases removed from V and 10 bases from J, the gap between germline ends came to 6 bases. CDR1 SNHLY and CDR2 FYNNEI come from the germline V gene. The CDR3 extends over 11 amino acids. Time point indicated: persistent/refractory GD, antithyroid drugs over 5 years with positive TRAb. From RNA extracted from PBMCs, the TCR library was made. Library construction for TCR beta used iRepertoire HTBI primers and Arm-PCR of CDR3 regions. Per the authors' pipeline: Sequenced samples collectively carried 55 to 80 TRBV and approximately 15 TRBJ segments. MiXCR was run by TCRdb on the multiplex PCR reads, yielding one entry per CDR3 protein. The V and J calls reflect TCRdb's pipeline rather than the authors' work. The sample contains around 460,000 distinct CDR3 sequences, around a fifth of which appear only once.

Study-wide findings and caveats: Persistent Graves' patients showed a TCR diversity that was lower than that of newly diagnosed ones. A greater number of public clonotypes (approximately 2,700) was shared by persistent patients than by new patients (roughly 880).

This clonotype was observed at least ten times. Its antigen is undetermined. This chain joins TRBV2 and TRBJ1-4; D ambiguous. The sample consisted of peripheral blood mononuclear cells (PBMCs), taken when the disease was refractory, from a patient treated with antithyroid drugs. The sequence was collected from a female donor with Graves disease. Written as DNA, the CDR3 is TGTGCCAGCAGTGACGGCTTAAAACTGTTTTTT. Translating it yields CASSDGLKLFF.